This T cell receptor beta chain is from a study of T cells after yellow fever vaccination. Overall study findings and caveats: Most clones from primary vaccination resurfaced after the booster (nearly 97% CD4, around 90% CD8). Abundant contaminating clonotypes from the bulk population could appear in FACS-sorted repertoires. Weaker overall was a secondary response that nonetheless peaked faster, on day 5 versus 15.

UMIs and a universal primer site were added when TCR cDNA was made by 5'RACE template switching. MiXCR, applied by TCRdb to the 5' RACE reads, yields one record per CDR3 protein. The sample consists of 350,000 to 550,000 distinct CDR3 sequences, 15% to 20% of them appearing once. Germline V lookup: CDR1 SGHTA, CDR2 FQGNSA. V was clipped by 5 bases and J by 1 base, with 8 bases between them. The CDR3 is 13 residues long. This clonotype was seen at least ten times. Its antigen is as yet unknown. Sample: PBMCs, taken before the yellow fever booster vaccination. The chain combines TRBV7-2 with TRBJ1-1; D remains ambiguous. The sequence was obtained from a man between 18 and 35 years old who received the YFV17D yellow fever vaccine. For the CDR3, the DNA is TGTGCCAGCAGCCCGCAGCCGAACACTGAAGCTTTCTTT. This codes for CASSPQPNTEAFF.